These 27 T cell receptor beta chains were sequenced from one sample in a study of PD-1 blockade in classical Hodgkin lymphoma. Every single patient, without exception, relapsed after autologous stem cell transplantation, and brentuximab vedotin exposure varied. The repertoire was sequenced with immunoSEQ multiplex PCR; TCRdb's copy has only in-frame clones and lacks some. The repertoire has roughly 28,000 clones, approximately 70% of them found once; the top ten carry 20% to 30%. The sample here was peripheral blood mononuclear cells (PBMCs), taken before the second cycle of nivolumab. These TCRs come from a human donor with classical Hodgkin lymphoma.

The chain employs TRBV5-6 and TRBJ1-6; D gene uncertain. Germline CDR1 and CDR2: SGHDT and YYEEEE. CDR3 length: 15 amino acids. Between the trimmed V and J ends, which lost 0 bases and 6 bases, there was a span of 10 bases. The DNA for the CDR3 is TGTGCCAGCAGCTTGGTCGGCAGAATTAATTCACCCCTCCACTTT. It yields the protein CASSLVGRINSPLHF.

The J gene is TRBJ1-2, the V gene TRBV29-1; D is unclear. The germline V and J ends were trimmed by 3 bases and 7 bases, with 12 bases remaining between them. Germline loops: CDR1 SQVTM, CDR2 ANQGSEA. The CDR3 is 12 amino acids. The CDR3 nucleotides are TGCAGCGTTGATCCCCGTGACACTGGCTACACCTTC. This encodes CSVDPRDTGYTF.

The V call is TRBV6-5, the J call TRBJ1-1; the D gene is possibly TRBD1 (5 bases). The CDR3 length is 15 residues. In germline, CDR1 is MNHEY, CDR2 SVGAGI. V was trimmed by 0 bases and J by 5 bases, leaving 13 bases between them. The CDR3 bases are TGTGCCAGCAGTTACTCGAGTCAGGGATGGACTGAAGCTTTCTTT. As protein: CASSYSSQGWTEAFF.

The rearrangement links TRBV28 to TRBJ2-4; 10 nucleotides match TRBD1. Germline V CDR1 and CDR2: MDHEN, SYDVKM. The V gene end was trimmed by 1 base and the J gene end by 4 bases; junction bases not matched to a gene: 1. This CDR3 has 15 residues. The CDR3 sequence: CASSLLGQGKNIQYF. The CDR3 bases are TGTGCCAGCAGTTTATTGGGACAGGGGAAAAACATTCAGTACTTC.

This chain connects TRBV28 to TRBJ2-7; TRBD2 aligns across 8 bases. The CDR3 extends over 15 amino acids. Trimming removed 4 bases from V and 0 bases from J; junction bases left unmatched: 5. In germline, CDR1 is MDHEN, CDR2 SYDVKM. For the CDR3, the DNA is TGTGCCAGCAGTTCCGCTAGCGGGTACTCCTACGAGCAGTACTTC. Residues: CASSSASGYSYEQYF.

This clone was seen just once. The chain joins TRBV18 to TRBJ1-2, with 8 bases identical to TRBD1. J lost 3 bases, V lost 3 bases, and 0 bases had no gene match. CDR1 and CDR2 (germline): KGHSH, LQKENI. This CDR3 has 13 residues. CDR3 bases: TGTGCCAGCTCACCGGACAGGGACTATGGCTACACCTTC. Translation gives CASSPDRDYGYTF.

The chain has TRBV5-1 and TRBJ1-2; weak D call: TRBD1 (6 bases). This CDR3 contains 16 residues. Germline-derived CDR1 and CDR2 are SGHRS and YFSETQ. Trimming cost V 0 bases and J 8 bases, with 20 bases left between them. CDR3 nucleotide sequence: TGCGCCAGCAGCTTGGGTCAGGGGCCGAGAGATGCGGGCTACACCTTC. Amino acids: CASSLGQGPRDAGYTF.

The rearrangement links TRBV19 to TRBJ2-1, with D perhaps being TRBD1 or TRBD2 (5 bases each). V gave up 5 bases and J gave up 0 bases, with 20 bases separating them. Germline lookup yields CDR1 LNHDA and CDR2 SQIVND (reference sequence). The CDR3 has 18 residues. CDR3 amino acids: CASSGGVLPFSSYNEQFF. The DNA for the CDR3 is TGTGCCAGTAGTGGGGGTGTCCTTCCCTTCAGCTCCTACAATGAGCAGTTCTTC.

This chain uses TRBV7-2 with TRBJ2-2; weak D call: TRBD2 (7 bases). Germline V gives CDR1 SGHTA, CDR2 FQGNSA. The germline V and J ends were trimmed by 3 bases and 5 bases, with 19 bases remaining between them. The length of the CDR3 is 17 residues. CDR3 amino acids: CASSFGSRGGLTGELFF. The DNA of the CDR3 is TGTGCCAGCAGCTTCGGGAGTAGGGGGGGCCTGACCGGGGAGCTGTTTTTT.

The chain is built from TRBV5-6 and TRBJ1-5; a weak D match, TRBD1 (5 bases). The CDR3 is 17 residues long. Germline assignment: CDR1 SGHDT and CDR2 YYEEEE. V dropped 4 bases and J dropped 2 bases, with 19 bases sitting between them. The DNA of the CDR3 is TGTGCCAGCAGCCTATCGGGAAGGGGCACGGGCAATCAGCCCCAGCATTTT. Its translation is CASSLSGRGTGNQPQHF.

The rearrangement joins TRBV6-5 to TRBJ1-1, with 8 positions matching TRBD1. J was trimmed by 7 bases and V by 4 bases; bases with no gene match: 2. CDR3 length equals 12 residues. The V gene's germline CDR1 is MNHEY and CDR2 SVGAGI. CDR3 coding DNA: TGTGCCAGCAGTTCCGGGACAGGTGAAGCTTTCTTT. Translation: CASSSGTGEAFF.

This clone ranks as medium-sized (0.01 to 0.1%). The V and J genes are TRBV7-9 and TRBJ2-7; weak D call: TRBD2 (6 bases). V lost 5 bases and J lost 5, with 16 bases in between. The CDR3 is 14 amino acids. Germline V gene data show CDR1 as SEHNR and CDR2 as FQNEAQ (reference sequence). Here the CDR3 DNA reads TGTGCCAGCAGCCCTATTGGAGGGCCGGACGAGCAGTACTTC. Protein: CASSPIGGPDEQYF.

This chain links TRBV5-1 with TRBJ2-1; 8 nucleotides line up with TRBD2. J lost 0 bases, V lost 7 bases, and 6 bases had no gene match. CDR3 length equals 15 residues. Looked up from germline, CDR1 is SGHRS and CDR2 is YFSETQ. CDR3 protein: CASLSGSGSYNEQFF. The CDR3 nucleotides read TGCGCCAGCTTAAGCGGGAGCGGCTCCTACAATGAGCAGTTCTTC.

The CDR3 DNA is TGTGCCAGCACCCAAGGGGGTGGGGAGCTGTTTTTT. It encodes CASTQGGGELFF. V and J are TRBV7-2 and TRBJ2-2; D perhaps matches TRBD1 (6 bases). Trimming left V 7 bases short and J 8 bases short, with 11 bases between. Germline-derived CDR1 and CDR2 are SGHTA and FQGNSA. CDR3 size: 12 residues. Combining the CDR3 with reference TRBV7-2 and TRBJ2-2 gives the whole variable domain GAGVSQSPSNKVTEKGKDVELRCDPISGHTALYWYRQSLGQGLEFLIYFQGNSAPDKSGLPSDRFSAERTGGSVSTLTIQRTQQEDSAVYLCASTQGGGELFFGEGSRLTVL.

This clone was counted a single time. A far larger clone differs by one base, so this is likely a read error. The rearrangement links TRBV5-6 to TRBJ2-3, with D hard to call. CDR1 is SGHDT and CDR2 is YYEEEE in the germline V gene. The CDR3 length is 15 residues. V lost 0 bases and J lost 4, with 12 bases in between. This chain's CDR3 is CASSLDKVGPDTQYF. The CDR3 nucleotides read TGTGCCAGCAGCTTGGACAAGGTGGGTCCAGATACGCAGTATTTT.

The chain combines TRBV9 with TRBJ2-2, with D possibly matching TRBD1 (6 bases). V shed 0 bases and J shed 6 bases, with 12 bases lying between them. The CDR3 loop spans 15 amino acids. CDR1 is SGDLS, CDR2 YYNGEE, per germline. CDR3 bases: TGTGCCAGCAGCGTAGCCCTCAGGGGAGCCGGGGAGCTGTTTTTT. Translated: CASSVALRGAGELFF.

The J gene is TRBJ2-2, the V gene TRBV2; 11 nucleotides line up with TRBD2. The CDR3 extends over 15 amino acids. Trimming cost V 4 bases and J 4 bases; bases outside gene matches: 2. Germline V gene data show CDR1 as SNHLY and CDR2 as FYNNEI. Here the CDR3 reads CASSALAGATGELFF. DNA for the CDR3: TGTGCCAGCAGTGCACTAGCGGGGGCCACCGGGGAGCTGTTTTTT.

The rearrangement links TRBV7-9 to TRBJ2-5; D unclear. V gave up 1 base and J gave up 5 bases, with 8 bases separating them. The CDR3 has 13 amino acids. Germline CDR1 is SEHNR and CDR2 is FQNEAQ (reference sequence). The CDR3 nucleotides are TGTGCCAGCAGCTTAGATCTCCTCGAGACCCAGTACTTC. Residues: CASSLDLLETQYF.

In DNA form, the CDR3 reads TGCGCCAGCAGCTTGGACAGGGTAAAGACCCAGTACTTC. Its protein product is CASSLDRVKTQYF. The chain employs TRBV5-1 and TRBJ2-5, with D possibly being TRBD1 (6 bases). Trimming pared 0 bases from V and 6 bases from J, leaving 9 bases between. The germline V gene has CDR1 SGHRS and CDR2 YFSETQ. The CDR3 has 13 residues.

The chain joins TRBV6-1 to TRBJ1-4; D call uncertain. The CDR3 is made up of 13 amino acids. Trimming cost V 7 bases and J 8 bases, with 14 bases left between them. Germline V CDR1 and CDR2: MNHNS, SASEGT. The CDR3 loop is CASIKGNEEKLFF. CDR3 sequence (DNA): TGTGCCAGCATAAAAGGGAACGAGGAAAAACTGTTTTTT.

The CDR3 spells CASSRWTGTQYF. The CDR3 nucleotides read TGTGCCAGCAGTCGTTGGACGGGGACCCAGTACTTC. The chain has TRBV6-1 and TRBJ2-5, with D hard to call. Trimming shortened V by 5 bases and J by 7 bases, and 11 bases separated the two germline ends. The CDR3 is 12 amino acids. Germline CDR1 reads MNHNS; CDR2 reads SASEGT.

This clone was found a few times. The chain has TRBV5-4 and TRBJ2-5; tentatively, D is TRBD1 (5 bases). This CDR3 spans 13 amino acids. Germline-derived CDR1 and CDR2 are SGHNT and YYREEE (reference sequence). V lost 1 base and J 4 bases, leaving 8 bases between the germline ends. The CDR3 is CASSLQGGETQYF. In DNA form, the CDR3 reads TGTGCCAGCAGCTTGCAGGGCGGAGAGACCCAGTACTTC. The full variable domain, its missing parts supplied by reference TRBV5-4 and TRBJ2-5, is ETGVTQSPTHLIKTRGQQVTLRCSSQSGHNTVSWYQQALGQGPQFIFQYYREEENGRGNFPPRFSGLQFPNYSSELNVNALELDDSALYLCASSLQGGETQYFGPGTRLLVL.

The chain carries TRBV9 and TRBJ1-1; D is unresolved. The CDR3 has 14 residues. Between the trimmed V and J ends, which lost 3 bases and 10 bases, there was a span of 19 bases. The germline gives CDR1 SGDLS, CDR2 YYNGEE. The CDR3 sequence: CASSEEDSDSRAFF. The CDR3, as DNA: TGTGCCAGCAGCGAAGAGGACTCGGACTCACGAGCTTTCTTT.

The chain is built from TRBV5-8 and TRBJ1-2; TRBD1 is a possible D gene (5 bases). The germline V gene has CDR1 SGHTS and CDR2 YDEGEE. The CDR3 loop spans 13 amino acids. The germline V and J ends were trimmed by 4 bases and 9 bases, with 16 bases remaining between them. The CDR3 DNA reads TGTGCCAGCAGCCCGACCCCCGGGGCTCGCTACACCTTC. Translating gives CASSPTPGARYTF.

This clone has a single count. The chain is built from TRBV27 and TRBJ2-3; perhaps D is TRBD1 or TRBD2 (5 bases each). CDR1 MNHEY and CDR2 SMNVEV come from the germline V gene (reference sequence). The CDR3 totals 15 residues. V dropped 5 bases and J dropped 0 bases, with 12 bases sitting between them. The CDR3 sequence is CASSPLGVSTDTQYF. In DNA, the CDR3 is TGTGCCAGCAGTCCCTTGGGGGTTAGCACAGATACGCAGTATTTT.

This sequence joins TRBV6-1 and TRBJ2-7, with D maybe TRBD1 (5 bases). Deletions cut 8 bases from V and 4 bases from J, with 12 bases between. In germline, CDR1 is MNHNS, CDR2 SASEGT. The CDR3 covers 12 residues. CDR3 sequence: CASFAGSYEQYF. The CDR3 DNA reads as TGTGCCAGCTTTGCAGGGTCATACGAGCAGTACTTC.

The V call is TRBV9, the J call TRBJ2-2; 8 bases align to TRBD2. The V gene's germline CDR1 is SGDLS and CDR2 YYNGEE. Trimming cost V 2 bases and J 5 bases; bases outside gene matches: 8. The CDR3 runs 16 residues. The CDR3 loop reads CASSVTGLGITGELFF. DNA for the CDR3: TGTGCCAGCAGCGTCACGGGACTAGGGATAACCGGGGAGCTGTTTTTT.